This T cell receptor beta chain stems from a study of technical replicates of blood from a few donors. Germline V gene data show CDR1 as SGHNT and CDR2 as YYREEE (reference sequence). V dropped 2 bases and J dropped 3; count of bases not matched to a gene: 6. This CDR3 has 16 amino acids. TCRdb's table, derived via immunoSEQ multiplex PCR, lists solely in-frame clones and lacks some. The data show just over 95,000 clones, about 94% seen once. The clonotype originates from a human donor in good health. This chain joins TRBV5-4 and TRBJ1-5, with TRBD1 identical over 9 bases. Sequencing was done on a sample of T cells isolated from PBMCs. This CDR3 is CASSFTGQGFNQPQHF. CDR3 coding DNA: TGTGCCAGCAGCTTTACGGGACAGGGTTTCAATCAGCCCCAGCATTTT.